Shown below are 3 T cell receptor beta chains from a single sample sequenced in a study of T cells in Graves' hyperthyroidism and ophthalmopathy. RNA transcripts served as the template for amplifying TCR beta CDR3 regions. An initial round of RT-PCR targeting the TCR CDR3 relied on the HTBI primer set. TCRdb re-analysed the multiplex PCR reads in MiXCR, keeping a single row per CDR3 protein. The repertoire holds about 720,000 distinct CDR3 sequences, with 18% as singletons. Sequenced sample: blood. The receptor set was obtained from a woman aged 45-60 years with Graves' hyperthyroidism that later progressed to Graves' ophthalmopathy.

This clonotype appeared many times. V usage is TRBV28 and J usage is TRBJ1-1; D is ambiguous. Germline loops: CDR1 MDHEN, CDR2 SYDVKM. Trimming pared 5 bases from V and 4 bases from J, leaving 8 bases between. CDR3 length: 12 amino acids. This CDR3 reads CASSPDFTEAFF. CDR3 sequence (DNA): TGTGCCAGCAGTCCAGACTTCACTGAAGCTTTCTTT.

The J gene is TRBJ1-2, the V gene TRBV29-1; unclear D gene. Between the trimmed V and J ends, which lost 3 bases and 5 bases, there was a span of 13 bases. Germline V CDR1 and CDR2: SQVTM, ANQGSEA. This CDR3 comprises 13 residues. The CDR3 DNA follows: TGCAGCGTTGACAGGAAACCACCTTATGGCTACACCTTC. Translating gives CSVDRKPPYGYTF.

This clonotype was detected a few times. The chain carries TRBV6-5 and TRBJ2-4; TRBD1 aligns across 11 bases. Germline loops: CDR1 MNHEY, CDR2 SVGAGI. This CDR3 is built from 16 residues. The trim removed 2 bases at V and 1 base at J, leaving 1 base unmatched. DNA of the CDR3: TGTGCCAGCAGTTACGGGACAGGGGGGGCCAAAAACATTCAGTACTTC. This sequence encodes CASSYGTGGAKNIQYF.